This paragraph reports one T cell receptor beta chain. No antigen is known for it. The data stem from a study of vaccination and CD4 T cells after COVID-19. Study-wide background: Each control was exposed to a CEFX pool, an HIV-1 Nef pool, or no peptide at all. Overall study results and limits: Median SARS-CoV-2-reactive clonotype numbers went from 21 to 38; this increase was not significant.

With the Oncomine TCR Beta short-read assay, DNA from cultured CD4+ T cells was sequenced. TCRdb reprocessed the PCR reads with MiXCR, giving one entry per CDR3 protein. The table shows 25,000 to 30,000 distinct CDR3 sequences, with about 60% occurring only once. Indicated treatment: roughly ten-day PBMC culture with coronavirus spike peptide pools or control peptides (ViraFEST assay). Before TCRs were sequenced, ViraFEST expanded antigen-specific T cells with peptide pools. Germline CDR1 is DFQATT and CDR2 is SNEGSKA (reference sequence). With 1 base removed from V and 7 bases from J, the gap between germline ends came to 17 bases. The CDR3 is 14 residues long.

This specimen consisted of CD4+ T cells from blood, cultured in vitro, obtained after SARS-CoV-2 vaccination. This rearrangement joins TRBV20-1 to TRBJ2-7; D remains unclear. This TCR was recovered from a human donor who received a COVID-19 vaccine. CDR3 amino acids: CSARASAYPKEQYF. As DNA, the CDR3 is TGCAGTGCTAGAGCTTCAGCGTACCCTAAGGAGCAGTACTTC.